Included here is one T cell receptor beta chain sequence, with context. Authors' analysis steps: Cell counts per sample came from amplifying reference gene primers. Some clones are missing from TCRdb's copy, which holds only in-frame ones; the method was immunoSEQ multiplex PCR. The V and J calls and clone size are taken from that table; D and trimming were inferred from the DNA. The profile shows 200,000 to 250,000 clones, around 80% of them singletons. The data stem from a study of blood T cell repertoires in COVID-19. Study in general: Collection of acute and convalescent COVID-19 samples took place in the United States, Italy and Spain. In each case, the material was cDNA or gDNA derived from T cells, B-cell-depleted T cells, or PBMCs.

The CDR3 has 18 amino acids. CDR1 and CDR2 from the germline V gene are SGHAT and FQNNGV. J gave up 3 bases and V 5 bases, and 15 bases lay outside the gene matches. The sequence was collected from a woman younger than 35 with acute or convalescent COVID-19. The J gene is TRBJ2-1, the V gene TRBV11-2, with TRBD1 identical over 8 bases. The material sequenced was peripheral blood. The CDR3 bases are TGTGCCAGCAGCCCGACCCTAGGACAGGGTTCGGGCTACAATGAGCAGTTCTTC. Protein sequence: CASSPTLGQGSGYNEQFF. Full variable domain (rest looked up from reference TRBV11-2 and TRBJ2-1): EAGVAQSPRYKIIEKRQSVAFWCNPISGHATLYWYQQILGQGPKLLIQFQNNGVVDDSQLPKDRFSAERLKGVDSTLKIQPAKLEDSAVYLCASSPTLGQGSGYNEQFFGPGTRLTVL.